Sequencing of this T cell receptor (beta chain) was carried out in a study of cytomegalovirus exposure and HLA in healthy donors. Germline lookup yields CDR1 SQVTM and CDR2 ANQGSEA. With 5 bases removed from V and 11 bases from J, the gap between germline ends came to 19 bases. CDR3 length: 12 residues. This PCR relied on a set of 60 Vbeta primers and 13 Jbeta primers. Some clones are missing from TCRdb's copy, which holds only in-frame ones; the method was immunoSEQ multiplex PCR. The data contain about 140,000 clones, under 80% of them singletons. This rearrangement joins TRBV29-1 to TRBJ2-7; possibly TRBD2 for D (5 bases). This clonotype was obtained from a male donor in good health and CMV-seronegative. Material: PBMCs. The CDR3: CSVQSGEQMEYF. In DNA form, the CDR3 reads TGCAGCGTTCAATCCGGGGAGCAGATGGAGTACTTC.